This entry describes one T cell receptor (beta chain). Its antigen is not known. The authors incorporated unique molecular identifiers into the TCR beta cDNA libraries. TCRdb processed the PCR reads anew with MiXCR; each CDR3 protein has one entry. The sample records approximately 690,000 distinct CDR3 sequences, 55% to 60% being singletons. This entry belongs to a study of post-analysis software for immune sequencing data. Study summary: Included among the disease courses, which were recorded for the cohort, were relapsing-remitting, secondary progressive and progressive-relapsing multiple sclerosis.

This CDR3 is 17 amino acids long. The V end lost 0 bases, the J end lost 1 base, and 16 bases lay between the germline ends. Germline CDR1 reads SQVTM; CDR2 reads ANQGSEA. Whole-study results and caveats: Comparison of patients with controls showed roughly five TRBV segments more frequent in patients, TRBV5-6, TRBV5-1 and TRBV20-1 among them.

Source material: blood. The chain is built from TRBV29-1 and TRBJ1-5; the D gene is possibly TRBD1 (5 bases). The sequence was obtained from a girl aged 2 to 10 with multiple sclerosis. CDR3 DNA: TGCAGCGTTGAAGATCGACGGGACGAACAAAGCAATCAGCCCCAGCATTTT. This sequence encodes CSVEDRRDEQSNQPQHF.